Each of the 13 T cell receptor beta chains below was sequenced from the same sample in a study of multiple sclerosis patients with progressive multifocal leukoencephalopathy. As to time point: more than 5 months of natalizumab therapy. Libraries were prepared by immunoSEQ multiplex PCR; TCRdb keeps only in-frame clonotypes and omits some of them. The table includes 29,000 or so clones, just under 90% detected once. This specimen was PBMCs, taken from a patient treated with natalizumab. The receptors shown here come from a human donor with multiple sclerosis.

The CDR3 loop is CASSLSPRGNTIYF. CDR3 coding DNA: TGTGCCAGCAGTTTATCCCCCCGGGGAAACACCATATATTTT. V and J are TRBV27 and TRBJ1-3; D is unresolved. This CDR3 is 14 amino acids long. V was clipped by 0 bases and J by 4 bases, with 7 bases between them. From germline, CDR1 is MNHEY and CDR2 SMNVEV (reference sequence).

The CDR3 region is CASTHLSQPQHF. CDR3 sequence (DNA): TGTGCCAGCACCCACCTGAGTCAGCCCCAGCATTTT. This chain connects TRBV6-5 to TRBJ1-5; D uncertain. Trimming took off 7 bases at V and 6 bases at J, with 10 bases between the two ends. Germline V gene sequence: CDR1 MNHEY, CDR2 SVGAGI. CDR3 length: 12 residues.

This chain uses TRBV30 with TRBJ2-1, with D perhaps assigned TRBD1 or TRBD2 (5 bases each). V was trimmed by 6 bases and J by 3 bases, leaving 15 bases between them. The CDR3 consists of 14 residues. Germline V CDR1 and CDR2: GTSNPN, SVGIG (reference sequence). The CDR3 bases are TGTGCCTGCAGACCCGGGACGGTCTACAATGAGCAGTTCTTC. Amino acids: CACRPGTVYNEQFF.

V and J are TRBV30 and TRBJ1-1, with a weak D call TRBD1 (6 bases). The CDR3 is made up of 15 amino acids. Deletions cut 8 bases from V and 6 bases from J, with 25 bases between. The germline CDR1 and CDR2 sequences are GTSNPN and SVGIG (reference sequence). CDR3 DNA: TGTGCCGGGGACAATACTCGAATTTTGGGCGCTGAAGCTTTCTTT. It is translated as CAGDNTRILGAEAFF.

The chain carries TRBV7-6 and TRBJ2-1; D not certain. The CDR3 is made up of 13 amino acids. The germline V gene encodes CDR1 SGHVS and CDR2 FNYEAQ. Trimming stripped 5 bases from V and 2 bases from J, with 7 bases between. The CDR3 loop is CASSMGTYNEQFF. For the CDR3, the DNA is TGTGCCAGCAGCATGGGGACCTACAATGAGCAGTTCTTC.

This clone was counted a few times. This chain connects TRBV7-9 to TRBJ1-1; no firm D call. Trimming took 10 bases from V and 4 from J, leaving 10 bases between them. Germline CDR1 reads SEHNR; CDR2 reads FQNEAQ (reference sequence). This CDR3 is 11 amino acids long. CDR3 nucleotides: TGTGCCACCGAGGTTAGCACTGAAGCTTTCTTT. Residues: CATEVSTEAFF. The full variable domain, with the rest looked up from reference TRBV7-9 and TRBJ1-1, is DTGVSQNPRHKITKRGQNVTFRCDPISEHNRLYWYRQTLGQGPEFLTYFQNEAQLEKSRLLSDRFSAERPKGSFSTLEIQRTEQGDSAMYLCATEVSTEAFFGQGTRLTVV.

This chain uses TRBV9 with TRBJ1-4; TRBD1 is a possible D gene (5 bases). The CDR3 is 15 residues long. Germline V lookup: CDR1 SGDLS, CDR2 YYNGEE. V was cut by 3 bases and J by 3 bases, with 12 bases left in between. CDR3 DNA sequence: TGTGCCAGCAGCGAGGGGACCGGAGCTAATGAAAAACTGTTTTTT. Its translation is CASSEGTGANEKLFF.

The gene calls are TRBV10-2 and TRBJ2-7; 9 bases map to TRBD2. This CDR3 is 14 amino acids long. V lost 2 bases and J lost 6; bases outside the gene matches: 5. The germline CDR1 and CDR2 sequences are WSHSY and SAAADI. The CDR3 protein is CASSEQREVSEQYF. CDR3 nucleotide sequence: TGCGCCAGCAGTGAGCAGCGGGAGGTCAGCGAGCAGTACTTC.

The chain employs TRBV19 and TRBJ1-1, with 7 bases that match TRBD1. CDR1 and CDR2 (germline): LNHDA, SQIVND (reference sequence). The CDR3 covers 16 residues. J gave up 1 base and V 6 bases, and 11 bases lay outside the gene matches. The CDR3 is CASRLGQVASNTEAFF. For the CDR3, the DNA is TGTGCCAGTAGACTCGGACAGGTCGCCTCGAACACTGAAGCTTTCTTT. The full variable domain, with the rest looked up from reference TRBV19 and TRBJ1-1, is DGGITQSPKYLFRKEGQNVTLSCEQNLNHDAMYWYRQDPGQGLRLIYYSQIVNDFQKGDIAEGYSVSREKKESFPLTVTSAQKNPTAFYLCASRLGQVASNTEAFFGQGTRLTVV.

The chain joins TRBV6-1 to TRBJ1-5, with D perhaps TRBD1 (5 bases). V was trimmed by 2 bases and J by 2 bases, leaving 22 bases between them. The germline CDR1 and CDR2 sequences are MNHNS and SASEGT. The CDR3 contains 19 residues. The CDR3 DNA sequence: TGTGCCAGCAGTGAAAAGGTCCCTGATTGGGGGATGGGCAATCAGCCCCAGCATTTT. This sequence encodes CASSEKVPDWGMGNQPQHF.

The rearrangement joins TRBV19 to TRBJ2-1; 15 bases line up with TRBD2. Per the germline V gene, CDR1 is LNHDA and CDR2 is SQIVND (reference sequence). CDR3 length equals 18 residues. J was trimmed by 6 bases and V by 3 bases; bases with no gene match: 9. CDR3 nucleotides: TGTGCCAGTAGTATGGGGACTAGCGGGAGGAGGAGGGGCAATGAGCAGTTCTTC. This encodes CASSMGTSGRRRGNEQFF.

J is TRBJ2-7 and V is TRBV19; the D gene is possibly TRBD2 (5 bases). V lost 5 bases to trimming and J lost 3 bases, with 14 bases between them. CDR3 size: 14 residues. In germline, CDR1 is LNHDA, CDR2 SQIVND (reference sequence). In DNA form, the CDR3 reads TGTGCCAGTAGTCAGGCGGGCAGGAACTACGAGCAGTACTTC. It yields the protein CASSQAGRNYEQYF. Full variable domain (remainder filled in from reference TRBV19 and TRBJ2-7): DGGITQSPKYLFRKEGQNVTLSCEQNLNHDAMYWYRQDPGQGLRLIYYSQIVNDFQKGDIAEGYSVSREKKESFPLTVTSAQKNPTAFYLCASSQAGRNYEQYFGPGTRLTVT.

J is TRBJ2-7 and V is TRBV10-2; perhaps TRBD2 as D (6 bases). V was trimmed by 7 bases and J by 5 bases, leaving 18 bases between them. This CDR3 is built from 14 residues. Germline values: CDR1 WSHSY, CDR2 SAAADI. CDR3 in amino acids: CASIPRRDFDEQYF. The CDR3 DNA reads TGCGCCAGCATACCACGGCGGGATTTCGACGAGCAGTACTTC.